These 28 T cell receptor beta chains originate from one sample sequenced in a study of identical twins. TCRdb called the 5' RACE reads again in MiXCR, with one record for every CDR3 protein. The top ten hold more than 0.25% of the sample, which has 1.5 million or so distinct CDR3 sequences, about 31% seen once. The sequencing sample was made of cord blood. The receptors shown here come from a newborn girl in good health.

This clonotype came up a few times. J is TRBJ2-3 and V is TRBV4-1; unclear D gene. V was cut by 1 base and J by 0 bases, with 8 bases left in between. There are 15 residues in the CDR3. The germline V gene encodes CDR1 MGHRA and CDR2 YSYEKL. CDR3 residues: CASSQVWVSTDTQYF. The CDR3, as DNA: TGCGCCAGCAGCCAAGTATGGGTTAGCACAGATACGCAGTATTTT.

The genes are TRBV3-1 and TRBJ2-1; D is perhaps TRBD2 (5 bases). The J call is in doubt because the DNA end fits TRBJ2-7 better. Germline V gene data show CDR1 as LGHDT and CDR2 as YNNKEL (reference sequence). CDR3 length equals 16 residues. The DNA of the CDR3 is TGTGCCAGCAGCCAAGATCCGCGGGCTGGGTACAATGAGCAGTACTTC. It codes for CASSQDPRAGYNEQYF.

The chain employs TRBV5-1 and TRBJ2-3; maybe TRBD2 (6 bases). The length of the CDR3 is 15 residues. Trimming pared 2 bases from V and 1 base from J, leaving 11 bases between. Germline V gives CDR1 SGHRS, CDR2 YFSETQ. CDR3 sequence (DNA): TGCGCCAGCAGCTTCGGCGGGGAACGCACAGATACGCAGTATTTT. It encodes CASSFGGERTDTQYF.

The chain couples TRBV24-1 to TRBJ2-5; D gene uncertain. CDR3 length equals 14 residues. Trimming pared 4 bases from V and 11 bases from J, leaving 19 bases between. In germline, CDR1 is KGHDR, CDR2 SFDVKD. The CDR3 sequence: CATSDASDPNEQYF. DNA of the CDR3: TGTGCCACCAGTGACGCATCAGACCCCAATGAGCAGTACTTC.

This clonotype came up a few times. The V gene is TRBV2, the J gene TRBJ2-1; unclear D gene. The CDR3 consists of 14 residues. V lost 4 bases and J lost 3, with 10 bases in between. The V gene's germline CDR1 is SNHLY and CDR2 FYNNEI. Here the CDR3 reads CASSVSPLYNEQFF. Written as DNA, the CDR3 is TGTGCCAGCAGTGTGTCTCCTCTCTACAATGAGCAGTTCTTC.

This clonotype was seen more than once but under ten times. The CDR3 here is CATSKQGAGSYNEQYF. DNA of the CDR3: TGTGCCACCAGTAAACAGGGGGCCGGCTCCTACAATGAGCAGTACTTC. The V call is TRBV24-1, the J call TRBJ2-4, with TRBD1 matching 9 bases. Losses at the gene ends were 6 bases for V and 13 bases for J; bases not matched to a gene: 18. The CDR3 consists of 16 residues. Germline V CDR1 and CDR2: KGHDR, SFDVKD.

This rearrangement joins TRBV20-1 to TRBJ2-4; 12 nucleotides agree with TRBD2. The CDR3 has 12 amino acids. Germline assignment: CDR1 DFQATT and CDR2 SNEGSKA (reference sequence). After removal of 6 bases from V and 9 bases from J, the junction contained 3 bases not matched to a gene. DNA for the CDR3: TGCAGTGCGAGACTAGCGGGGGCCATTCAGTACTTC. Translation gives CSARLAGAIQYF.

This clonotype was picked up a small number of times. This chain joins TRBV7-2 and TRBJ1-1; D perhaps matches TRBD1 (5 bases). CDR3 length equals 14 residues. Trimming shortened V by 6 bases and J by 5 bases, and 16 bases separated the two germline ends. Per the germline V gene, CDR1 is SGHTA and CDR2 is FQGNSA. Here the CDR3 reads CASRLSQGGTEAFF. The CDR3 coding sequence is TGTGCCAGCAGACTGTCCCAGGGCGGTACTGAAGCTTTCTTT.

V usage is TRBV28 and J usage is TRBJ2-7; 12 bases are shared with TRBD2. Trimming took 7 bases from V and 7 from J; bases not matched to a gene: 8. CDR1 and CDR2 (germline): MDHEN, SYDVKM. The CDR3 runs 14 residues. CDR3 DNA: TGTGCCAGCAATAAGGTCCTAGCGGGAGGGGAGCAGTACTTC. Residues: CASNKVLAGGEQYF.

The chain joins TRBV6-1 to TRBJ2-7, with D possibly matching TRBD2 (5 bases). V lost 1 base and J lost 0, with 10 bases in between. The CDR3 has 15 amino acids. Looked up from germline, CDR1 is MNHNS and CDR2 is SASEGT. The CDR3 sequence: CASSEGLATSYEQYF. The CDR3 DNA sequence: TGTGCCAGCAGTGAAGGGCTAGCCACCTCCTACGAGCAGTACTTC.

This clonotype came up a few times. The rearrangement joins TRBV4-1 to TRBJ2-7, with TRBD1 identical over 7 bases. V dropped 5 bases and J dropped 3; count of bases not matched to a gene: 4. In germline, CDR1 is MGHRA, CDR2 YSYEKL. The CDR3 is made up of 13 amino acids. The CDR3: CASSVWTGYEQYF. The DNA for the CDR3 is TGCGCCAGCAGCGTCTGGACAGGCTACGAGCAGTACTTC.

The table lists this clonotype with a few counts. The V call is TRBV12-3 or TRBV12-4, the J call TRBJ2-5, with a tentative D call TRBD2 (6 bases). The V gene lost 6 bases and the J gene lost 0 bases, with 14 bases spanning the gap. The CDR3 runs to 15 residues. The CDR3 loop is CASSEKAGYQETQYF. The CDR3 DNA follows: TGTGCCAGCAGCGAAAAGGCGGGGTACCAAGAGACCCAGTACTTC.

The table lists this clonotype with many counts. The chain joins TRBV4-2 to TRBJ2-7; D possibly corresponds to TRBD1 (6 bases). The ends were cut back, 0 bases at V and 0 bases at J, with 9 bases in the middle. The CDR3 length is 15 residues. The V gene's germline CDR1 is LGHNA and CDR2 YNFKEQ. This CDR3 is CASSQEGTLSYEQYF. DNA of the CDR3: TGTGCCAGCAGCCAAGAGGGGACACTCTCCTACGAGCAGTACTTC.

The chain carries TRBV3-1 and TRBJ1-2; TRBD1 aligns across 8 bases. Per the germline V gene, CDR1 is LGHDT and CDR2 is YNNKEL (reference sequence). Germline trimming cut 3 bases from V and 6 bases from J; bases unmatched to any gene: 15. The CDR3 is 17 residues long. The CDR3 reads CASSHTFSRGRRDGYTF. CDR3 nucleotides: TGTGCCAGCAGCCATACGTTCTCCAGGGGGCGTAGGGATGGCTACACCTTC.

This clonotype was counted only a few times. The J gene is TRBJ1-2, the V gene TRBV30; D ambiguous. CDR1 is GTSNPN, CDR2 SVGIG, per germline (reference sequence). The CDR3 consists of 11 residues. The V end was cut by 3 bases, the J end by 6 bases, with 8 bases between. The CDR3 here is CAWRGWDGYTF. The CDR3, as DNA: TGTGCCTGGAGAGGTTGGGATGGCTACACCTTC.

Only a few counts were recorded for this clonotype. The chain links TRBV27 to TRBJ2-3, with 9 nucleotides matching TRBD1. Per the germline V gene, CDR1 is MNHEY and CDR2 is SMNVEV (reference sequence). Trimming at V came to 5 bases and at J to 4 bases, leaving 10 bases not matched to a gene. The CDR3 is 16 residues long. The CDR3, as DNA: TGTGCCAGCAGTCCTGGACAGGGGTACCGCCCAGATACGCAGTATTTT. It encodes CASSPGQGYRPDTQYF.

V gene TRBV12-3 or TRBV12-4 combines with J gene TRBJ1-5, with 7 positions matching TRBD1. The CDR3 length is 15 residues. Trimming cost V 5 bases and J 4 bases; bases outside gene matches: 8. In DNA, the CDR3 is TGTGCCAGCAGTCCCACCTCGACAGGGAATCAGCCCCAGCATTTT. Its translation is CASSPTSTGNQPQHF.

The rearrangement links TRBV30 to TRBJ2-7; D unresolved. Trimming pared 2 bases from V and 0 bases from J, leaving 5 bases between. The germline gives CDR1 GTSNPN, CDR2 SVGIG (reference sequence). CDR3 length: 12 residues. The CDR3 DNA sequence: TGTGCCTGGAGTATGCTCTCCTACGAGCAGTACTTC. Translation: CAWSMLSYEQYF.

This clonotype was counted a few times. The J gene is TRBJ2-1, the V gene TRBV25-1; D unclear. The germline V and J ends were trimmed by 8 bases and 7 bases, with 6 bases remaining between them. The CDR3 spans 10 residues. CDR1 MGHDK and CDR2 SYGVNS come from the germline V gene. The CDR3 region has the DNA TGTGCCAGCCCTGAAAATGAGCAGTTCTTC. It yields the protein CASPENEQFF.

This clonotype was seen a few times. The chain combines TRBV25-1 with TRBJ2-4, with 10 bases fitting TRBD1. Germline V gene sequence: CDR1 MGHDK, CDR2 SYGVNS. The CDR3 spans 12 residues. V was clipped by 0 bases and J by 14 bases; unmatched bases: 1. The CDR3: CASSEYGTGEYF. The DNA of the CDR3 is TGTGCCAGCAGTGAATACGGGACAGGGGAGTACTTC.

This clonotype was counted many times. The chain carries TRBV7-2 and TRBJ2-5; unclear D gene. The V gene's germline CDR1 is SGHTA and CDR2 FQGNSA. The CDR3 length is 12 residues. V lost 0 bases, J lost 4 bases, and 3 bases lay in between. CDR3 DNA: TGTGCCAGCAGCTTAGCTAGAGAGACCCAGTACTTC. Protein sequence: CASSLARETQYF.

V is TRBV20-1 and J is TRBJ1-2, with a weak D call TRBD1 (5 bases). CDR3 length: 12 amino acids. Trimming removed 8 bases from V and 7 bases from J, with 17 bases in between. Germline V lookup: CDR1 DFQATT, CDR2 SNEGSKA (reference sequence). CDR3 nucleotides: TGCAGTCGCCCCGGGGGGAAAAGTGGCTACACCTTC. Its translation: CSRPGGKSGYTF.

This clonotype was seen a few times. The V call is TRBV5-1, the J call TRBJ1-2; D not certain. CDR3 length: 13 amino acids. CDR1 is SGHRS, CDR2 YFSETQ, per germline. V shed 1 base and J shed 13 bases, with 17 bases lying between them. The CDR3 DNA reads as TGCGCCAGCAGCTTGAACAGCGACTCCAGCCCCACCTTC. This translates into CASSLNSDSSPTF.

The V gene is TRBV20-1, the J gene TRBJ1-5; 7 nucleotides match TRBD1. The trim removed 2 bases at V and 1 base at J, leaving 5 bases unmatched. Germline CDR1 DFQATT, CDR2 SNEGSKA (reference sequence). The CDR3 runs 15 residues. In DNA form, the CDR3 reads TGCAGTGCTAGATCCAGGGGGGTAAGCAATCAGCCCCAGCATTTT. Its translation: CSARSRGVSNQPQHF.

This clonotype was seen a handful of times. The gene calls are TRBV28 and TRBJ1-1, with 8 bases lining up with TRBD1. The CDR3 extends over 12 amino acids. V shed 5 bases and J 6 bases; nucleotides not matched to a gene: 2. The germline CDR1 and CDR2 sequences are MDHEN and SYDVKM. The CDR3 loop reads CASSVDRAEAFF. The CDR3, as DNA: TGTGCCAGCAGTGTGGACAGGGCTGAAGCTTTCTTT. Full variable domain (rest looked up from reference TRBV28 and TRBJ1-1): DVKVTQSSRYLVKRTGEKVFLECVQDMDHENMFWYRQDPGLGLRLIYFSYDVKMKEKGDIPEGYSVSREKKERFSLILESASTNQTSMYLCASSVDRAEAFFGQGTRLTVV.

The chain has TRBV7-9 and TRBJ2-4; 9 positions agree with TRBD1. This CDR3 spans 12 amino acids. V trimming: 1 base; J trimming: 13 bases; junction bases outside the gene matches: 2. The germline CDR1 and CDR2 sequences are SEHNR and FQNEAQ (reference sequence). In nucleotides, the CDR3 is TGTGCCAGCAGCTTAGGGGACAGGGAGCAGTACTTC. Amino acids: CASSLGDREQYF.

The genes are TRBV3-1 and TRBJ2-7; D might be TRBD2 (5 bases). The closer fit of TRBJ2-4 to the DNA end suggests the J call may be wrong. Germline V gene data show CDR1 as LGHDT and CDR2 as YNNKEL (reference sequence). The CDR3 runs 14 residues. For the CDR3, the DNA is TGTGCCAGCAGCCAAGGGGGAGTTAGAAACATTCAGTACTTC. Encoded protein: CASSQGGVRNIQYF.

This clonotype was counted a few times. The rearrangement links TRBV7-8 to TRBJ1-2; D ambiguous. Germline CDR1 SGHVS, CDR2 FQNEAQ. This CDR3 comprises 14 residues. The ends were cut back, 4 bases at V and 6 bases at J, with 15 bases in the middle. The CDR3 protein is CASSSPRNGNGYTF. CDR3 coding DNA: TGTGCCAGCAGCTCACCGCGGAACGGGAATGGCTACACCTTC.